This T cell receptor beta chain was recorded in a study of cytomegalovirus exposure and HLA in healthy donors (dated by TCRdb to 2016 to 2017). Notes on the research overall: In an earlier analysis of 550 to 750 of the donors, 276 Gb of sequence data and 100 million or so unique TCR beta sequences from 150 million to 200 million T cells were reported. Every discovery cohort repertoire had been produced on one sequencing platform. Genome-wide SNP genotypes for about 65% of the 666 donors were used in a later genetic analysis, which treated that subset as a discovery cohort. Of the approximately 370 genotyped donors, 65% to 90% were placed in the genetic ancestry cluster associated with self-reported Caucasian donors. In the later analysis, no new phenotypic data were used to find candidate immune exposures; instead, reliance was placed on TCR beta sequences and their occurrence across donors. A handful of DR-DQ haplotypes were handled as single units for association and clustering because linkage in the cohort was strong. Typing coverage differed by locus: A, B, C, DRB1 and DQB1 were typed in about 629-640 donors, DQA1 in about 560, DPA1 in 606, and DPB1 in 472. The study used immunosequencing to profile the T cell repertoires of several hundred subjects and linked those repertoires to cytomegalovirus serostatus. Class I and class II HLA loci were covered by the typing at four-digit resolution. Among approximately 370 genotyped donors of the cohort, an average of around 250,000 unique TCR beta nucleotide sequences was sequenced per donor, of which about 19% were non-productive. Along with the roughly 610-subject first cohort, a separate validation cohort of more than 90 different subjects was used. An earlier analysis of several hundred of the donors applied high-throughput TCR beta sequencing to assess whether each TCR beta V gene segment acted as functional or pseudogenic. Donor age, sex, ethnicity and CMV serostatus were compiled together with the repertoire data. The study aimed to test whether signatures of past pathogen exposure could be identified by cataloging public T cell receptors. High-throughput TCR immunosequencing, statistical association of individual TCRs with disease status, and machine learning were combined to predict cytomegalovirus infection status. An early release covering roughly 600 HLA-typed donors comprised approximately 300 gigabases of sequencing data and 65 million to 100 million unique TCR sequences. A later analysis re-analyzed previously published TCR beta repertoires from 550 to 700 donors and added high-resolution HLA genotyping to study TCR occurrence patterns.

The CDR3 covers 13 residues, taking in both the cysteine and the phenylalanine. The DNA shown is the 39-base CDR3, in frame from base 1. Reading the germline V gene gives CDR1 ENHRY and CDR2 SYGVKD. The cohort was made up of about 670 healthy bone marrow donors. At the time of sampling, all cohort members were nominally healthy, though unrecorded immune exposures were likely present. The donor was CMV seropositive and was included in the group of 300 or so seropositive cohort members. Each donor provided a peripheral blood sample, and peripheral blood mononuclear cells were used for TCR beta sequencing. Genomic DNA extraction from the blood cell samples was performed with the Qiagen DNeasy Blood Extraction Kit. General study outcomes and caveats: Most TCR sequences were seen in very few donors, while some public TCRs were found in many individuals. Correlated functional status among segregating V segments might be attributable to linkage disequilibrium, but an unknown experimental factor could not be ruled out. The classifier was reported to diagnose cytomegalovirus status with high specificity and sensitivity in both the original cohort and the validation cohort. Specific HLA alleles were associated with 18,000 or so TCR beta sequences at a false discovery rate of 0.05 in a later analysis. In the study, 150 to 200 TCR beta chains were listed as associated with cytomegalovirus. When HLA alleles, especially DR and DQ, strongly co-occurred, TCR associations were difficult to assign to individual alleles. In a later analysis, most CMV-associated TCR beta chains were found to appear HLA-restricted, with HLA associations seemingly driven largely by CMV exposure. This cohort had only TCR beta chains sequenced, and the lack of alpha or paired-chain data limited which features could be detected. According to the authors, the approach could potentially be generalized to other disease states and immunological phenotypes. HLA typing was unavailable for some donors at each locus, so association tests used only the typed subset. An association between a missense DCLRE1C variant and V-gene and J-gene trimming of TCR beta chains was found in a later genetic analysis and replicated in an independent cohort. Some IMGT-functional V segments, including TRBV6-2 and TRBV6-3, could not be told apart with the 87-base-pair reads, so those segments were excluded. A later analysis reported that several top co-occurrence clusters appeared linked to parvovirus B19, influenza, CMV and Epstein-Barr virus. In a later genetic analysis, fewer N-insertions in productive TCRs were reported among donors in an Asian-associated ancestry cluster than the roughly 710-donor mean. Sequencing depth was assumed to be roughly uniform across donors in the presence/absence analyses, though that assumption may not hold. Immune exposure information for the cohort was limited to CMV serostatus. The sequencing pipeline was judged likely to have produced a cluster of highly shared sequence variants as a technical artifact. In an earlier analysis of more than 500 of the donors, most TCR beta V segments appeared in productive rearrangements about 87% or about 30% of the time, broadly matching IMGT annotations. In a later analysis, TCR association rates were found to vary across HLA loci, with the most associated TCRs seen for DRB1 alleles and the fewest for HLA-C alleles. A further reported finding was that TCR beta sequences accurately predicted the HLA-A and HLA-B alleles for most subjects in the first cohort. Because counts were too low, about 15 rarely observed V segments, including chromosome 9 orphons, were left out of the earlier analysis of several hundred of the donors. In vitro tests confirmed that a few of the cytomegalovirus-associated TCR beta chains recognize cytomegalovirus antigens. Compared with equally common non-associated chains, HLA-associated TCR beta chains in a later analysis were more clonally expanded and had lower generation probabilities.

As for this clone: Its target antigen remains unknown. The record has no base qualities; no much larger clone is one base away.

Libraries were made using the immunoSEQ multiplex PCR assay. A mixture of 60 forward primers for TCR Vbeta segments and 13 reverse primers for TCR Jbeta segments was used in the multiplex PCR. Amplification of the CDR3 region of rearranged TCR beta genes was performed with a multiplex PCR assay on genomic DNA. The amplified TCR beta libraries were sequenced on the Illumina HiSeq System as 87-base-pair reads. In the source study's methods: A later analysis counted around 72 million unique TCR beta chains across the 600 to 850 repertoires, and around 9.9 million of these chains were shared by at least two donors. To remove PCR and sequencing errors, raw reads were error-corrected and collapsed into unique sequences using a nearest-neighbor algorithm that merged closely related sequences. CDR3 sequences were aligned to IMGT reference sequences to assign V, D and J gene segments. For a sequence to be retained, a match of at least six nucleotides was required to both a V gene segment and a J gene segment. Rearrangements were called productive when the CDR3 lacked stop codons and stayed in frame with V and J; all others were non-productive. Following IMGT convention, CDR3 was defined as the stretch from the second conserved V-encoded cysteine up to the conserved J-encoded phenylalanine. The earlier analysis of 587 of the donors excluded sequences that lacked an unambiguous match to a single V gene segment. An earlier analysis of a few hundred of the donors classified V segments as functional when productive rearrangements were above 56.7% and as segregating when the standard deviation between donors was above 5%. To diagnose cytomegalovirus status from the catalog of TCR beta chain sequences, a statistical classification framework was built. A later analysis assigned V and J genes by comparing TCR nucleotide sequences with IMGT/GENE-DB human TR gene sequences. In a later analysis, CDR3 sequences and most-parsimonious VDJ recombination scenarios were assigned using the TCRdist pipeline. A later analysis defined each TCR beta chain by its CDR3 amino acid sequence plus V-gene family, and excluded reads lacking a unique V-gene family. A later analysis removed 592 highly shared, low-generation-probability nucleotide sequences to deal with suspected cross-contamination and a sequencing artifact. In a later analysis, a clonal expansion index was calculated for each public chain from normalized within-repertoire ranks of inferred template counts. Generation probabilities in a later analysis came from a VDJ recombination model fitted to out-of-frame rearrangements, and those results were checked against IGoR. In a later analysis, TCR-TCR, TCR-HLA and TCR-CMV co-occurrence was scored with hypergeometric tests, and a repertoire-size bias correction was applied to TCR pairs. To estimate false discovery rates, a later analysis permuted the HLA or CMV assignments 20 times. In a later analysis, co-occurring TCRs were grouped using DBSCAN, and TCRdist sequence similarity was added for clustering within HLA-allele-positive subsets. Co-occurrence clustering excluded repertoires with fewer than 30,000 or more than 120,000 public chains, plus five with anomalous nucleotide sharing. In its TCRdb copy, this immuneACCESS table keeps in-frame sequences only and misses some clones. Where compared with another copy, unresolved V genes explain less than half of these, and the others have no known cause. V and J calls and clone size follow that table, whereas D and trimming were derived from the DNA. The sample profile shows some 200,000 clones; under 70% of them were found once. 2.5% to 3% of the sample is in the top ten clones.

This clonotype originated in a middle-aged man in good health and CMV-seropositive. In this chain, TRBV10-3 is recombined with TRBJ2-5, with TRBD1 tentatively as D gene (5 bases match). The J call may not be correct, given that the DNA end is closer to TRBJ2-7. Sequencing input: PBMCs. The CDR3 corresponds to CATNPGSAGEQYF. The sequence in DNA is TGTGCCACCAACCCAGGGTCGGCCGGCGAGCAGTACTTC.